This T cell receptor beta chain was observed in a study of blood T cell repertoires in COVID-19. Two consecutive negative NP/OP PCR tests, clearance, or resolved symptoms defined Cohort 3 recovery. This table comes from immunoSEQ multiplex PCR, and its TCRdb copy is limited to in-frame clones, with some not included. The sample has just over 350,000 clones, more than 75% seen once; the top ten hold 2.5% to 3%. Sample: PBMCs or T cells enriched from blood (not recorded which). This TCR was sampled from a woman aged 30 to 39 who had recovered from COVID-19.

CDR3 sequence reads: CASSFRGQGAYNEQFF. The DNA for the CDR3 is TGTGCCAGTAGTTTCCGGGGACAGGGTGCCTACAATGAGCAGTTCTTC. The rearrangement uses TRBV19 and TRBJ2-1; 9 bases fit TRBD1. CDR3 length equals 16 residues. Germline V gives CDR1 LNHDA, CDR2 SQIVND (reference sequence). V shed 5 bases and J 2 bases; nucleotides not matched to a gene: 7.